These 29 T cell receptor beta chains came from one sample sequenced in a study of vaccination and CD4 T cells after COVID-19. Time point indicated: late sampling 161 to 241 days after vaccination in a few convalescent patients. TCRdb re-called the PCR reads with MiXCR, one entry per CDR3 protein. The sample consists of tens of thousands of distinct CDR3 sequences, 45% to 50% of them appearing once. This sample comprised CD4+ T cells from blood, obtained about 7 months after SARS-CoV-2 vaccination. The receptors were gathered from a human donor who had recovered from COVID-19.

This clonotype was seen more than once but under ten times. The V call is TRBV25-1, the J call TRBJ2-5; D is unclear. V shed 3 bases and J shed 0 bases, with 8 bases lying between them. From germline, CDR1 is MGHDK and CDR2 SYGVNS. The length of the CDR3 is 14 residues. CDR3 bases: TGTGCCAGCAGTGAGTCCTTGTACCAAGAGACCCAGTACTTC. This sequence encodes CASSESLYQETQYF.

By proportion, this clonotype is medium-sized. This rearrangement joins TRBV20-1 to TRBJ2-3; 8 nucleotides match TRBD1. CDR3 length: 14 residues. Trimming took 5 bases from V and 2 from J; bases not matched to a gene: 6. Germline loops: CDR1 DFQATT, CDR2 SNEGSKA (reference sequence). The CDR3 DNA is TGCAGTGCTGGACGACAGGGGTCCACAGATACGCAGTATTTT. Amino acids: CSAGRQGSTDTQYF.

This rearrangement joins TRBV6-2 or TRBV6-3 to TRBJ1-6; a weak D match, TRBD1 (5 bases). The CDR3 covers 13 residues. CDR1 and CDR2 from the germline V gene are MNHEY and SVGEGT. Trimming shortened V by 5 bases and J by 5 bases, and 7 bases separated the two germline ends. Here the CDR3 DNA reads TGTGCCAGCAGTGGGACGGATAATTCACCCCTCCACTTT. Translation: CASSGTDNSPLHF.

This clonotype was picked up a small number of times. This sequence joins TRBV28 and TRBJ2-7; a weak D match, TRBD1 (5 bases). The CDR3 is 15 amino acids. Germline CDR1 and CDR2: MDHEN and SYDVKM. V dropped 6 bases and J dropped 3 bases, with 18 bases sitting between them. The CDR3: CASSPWPAGRYEQYF. As DNA, the CDR3 is TGTGCCAGCAGCCCCTGGCCCGCAGGGCGCTACGAGCAGTACTTC.

The chain is built from TRBV7-2 and TRBJ2-7; D call uncertain. This CDR3 is 14 amino acids long. Germline loops: CDR1 SGHTA, CDR2 FQGNSA. The ends were cut back, 1 base at V and 6 bases at J, with 13 bases in the middle. For the CDR3, the DNA is TGTGCCAGCAGCTTAGTGGCTAGTCTCCGCGAGCAGTACTTC. Its protein is CASSLVASLREQYF.

This clonotype was counted between two and nine times. The chain couples TRBV19 to TRBJ2-1, with 8 bases aligning to TRBD2. Looked up from germline, CDR1 is LNHDA and CDR2 is SQIVND (reference sequence). V was pared by 7 bases and J by 8 bases, with 10 bases of the junction left unmatched. The CDR3 length is 14 residues. In DNA, the CDR3 is TGTGCCAGTACCCCTACGGGGGGGGCTTATGAGCAGTTCTTC. Residues: CASTPTGGAYEQFF.

V usage is TRBV7-6 and J usage is TRBJ2-5, with D possibly matching TRBD2 (7 bases). CDR1 is SGHVS, CDR2 FNYEAQ, per germline. V gave up 3 bases and J gave up 5 bases, with 16 bases separating them. This CDR3 contains 15 residues. In DNA form, the CDR3 reads TGTGCCAGCAGCTTTGGGGGGGCTATGGAGGAGACCCAGTACTTC. It is translated as CASSFGGAMEETQYF. The complete variable domain, with remaining parts taken from reference TRBV7-6 and TRBJ2-5, reads GAGVSQSPRYKVTKRGQDVALRCDPISGHVSLYWYRQALGQGPEFLTYFNYEAQQDKSGLPNDRFSAERPEGSISTLTIQRTEQRDSAMYRCASSFGGAMEETQYFGPGTRLLVL.

This clonotype has just a few counts. The V gene is TRBV10-3, the J gene TRBJ2-6, with 9 bases identical to TRBD2. This CDR3 is built from 19 residues. CDR1 ENHRY and CDR2 SYGVKD come from the germline V gene. V shed 7 bases and J 2 bases; nucleotides not matched to a gene: 15. The DNA of the CDR3 is TGTGCCATCACCACCAAGTGGGTAGCGGGAGACACTGGGGCCAACGTCCTGACTTTC. Protein product: CAITTKWVAGDTGANVLTF.

The chain employs TRBV6-1 and TRBJ2-7, with 11 nucleotides matching TRBD2. The CDR3 spans 12 residues. V dropped 9 bases and J dropped 5; count of bases not matched to a gene: 3. Germline values: CDR1 MNHNS, CDR2 SASEGT. DNA of the CDR3: TGTGCCAGACTAGCGGGAGACCACGAGCAGTACTTC. This gives the protein CARLAGDHEQYF.

The J gene is TRBJ1-5, the V gene TRBV19, with D possibly TRBD1 on 6 matching bases. Deletions cut 3 bases from V and 3 bases from J, with 21 bases between. Germline V CDR1 and CDR2: LNHDA, SQIVND (reference sequence). This CDR3 spans 18 amino acids. DNA for the CDR3: TGTGCCAGTAGTATCGGGGGGCTGAGGGGGAAGACCAATCAGCCCCAGCATTTT. Amino acid sequence: CASSIGGLRGKTNQPQHF. Combining the CDR3 with reference TRBV19 and TRBJ1-5 gives the whole variable domain DGGITQSPKYLFRKEGQNVTLSCEQNLNHDAMYWYRQDPGQGLRLIYYSQIVNDFQKGDIAEGYSVSREKKESFPLTVTSAQKNPTAFYLCASSIGGLRGKTNQPQHFGDGTRLSIL.

The V and J genes are TRBV4-1 and TRBJ1-5, with unresolved D. This CDR3 has 15 residues. Germline assignment: CDR1 MGHRA and CDR2 YSYEKL. Deletions cut 0 bases from V and 4 bases from J, with 10 bases between. The CDR3 DNA is TGCGCCAGCAGCCAAGATGGGCAGAAGAATCAGCCCCAGCATTTT. Amino acids: CASSQDGQKNQPQHF.

This clonotype turned up a few times. The chain recombines TRBV28 with TRBJ1-2; 7 bases are a match to TRBD1. The germline V gene encodes CDR1 MDHEN and CDR2 SYDVKM. The CDR3 loop spans 17 amino acids. J was trimmed by 1 base and V by 7 bases; bases with no gene match: 15. In DNA form, the CDR3 reads TGTGCCAGCAACGACCGGGACAGCTATTTGCTTAACTATGGCTACACCTTC. This codes for CASNDRDSYLLNYGYTF.

The J gene is TRBJ2-5, the V gene TRBV27; TRBD2 agrees at 10 bases. The CDR3 contains 15 residues. After removal of 6 bases from V and 4 bases from J, the junction contained 8 bases not matched to a gene. CDR1 and CDR2 (germline): MNHEY, SMNVEV (reference sequence). The CDR3 DNA reads as TGTGCCAGCAGCTCCACTCGGACTAGCGGAGAGACCCAGTACTTC. It codes for CASSSTRTSGETQYF.

The chain couples TRBV20-1 to TRBJ2-1, with 11 bases lining up with TRBD2. The CDR3 is made up of 14 amino acids. Germline V lookup: CDR1 DFQATT, CDR2 SNEGSKA (reference sequence). With V trimmed by 8 bases and J by 2 bases, 5 bases remained unmatched. The CDR3 here is CSMTSGTTYNEQFF. The CDR3 DNA reads TGCAGTATGACTAGCGGGACGACCTACAATGAGCAGTTCTTC.

The chain employs TRBV4-2 and TRBJ1-6; 9 bases align to TRBD1. CDR1 and CDR2 (germline): LGHNA, YNFKEQ. The V and J ends lost 3 bases and 8 bases, in that order; junction bases with no gene match: 8. This CDR3 has 16 residues. The CDR3 reads CASSHPTGTGYSPLHF. CDR3 nucleotide sequence: TGTGCCAGCAGCCATCCGACCGGGACAGGGTATTCACCCCTCCACTTT.

The sample holds one count of this clonotype. The J gene is TRBJ1-1, the V gene TRBV6-1, with D perhaps matching TRBD1 (6 bases). Trimming removed 4 bases at V and 3 bases at J, with 9 bases between. The CDR3 extends over 13 amino acids. Germline CDR1 MNHNS, CDR2 SASEGT. The chain's CDR3 is CASSVGAHTEAFF. The CDR3 region has the DNA TGTGCCAGCAGTGTGGGGGCACACACTGAAGCTTTCTTT.

This rearrangement joins TRBV23-1 to TRBJ2-1, with 10 bases that match TRBD2. TRBV23-1 is recorded as an ORF, its role being uncertain. J gave up 2 bases and V 7 bases, and 8 bases lay outside the gene matches. The CDR3 sequence is 16 residues long. CDR3 sequence reads: CASTQREGCPYNEQFF. Written as DNA, the CDR3 is TGCGCCAGCACCCAGCGGGAGGGATGCCCCTACAATGAGCAGTTCTTC.

This chain connects TRBV7-2 to TRBJ2-1; 7 bases are a match to TRBD2. Trimming cost V 4 bases and J 5 bases; bases outside gene matches: 11. The CDR3 extends over 16 amino acids. CDR1 is SGHTA, CDR2 FQGNSA, per germline. The CDR3: CASSSLGGERHNEQFF. CDR3 in DNA: TGTGCCAGCAGCTCCCTGGGAGGGGAGAGACACAATGAGCAGTTCTTC.

The gene calls are TRBV7-3 and TRBJ2-3; TRBD2 might be the D (6 bases). This CDR3 is 15 amino acids long. Trimming shortened V by 2 bases and J by 0 bases, and 9 bases separated the two germline ends. The V gene's germline CDR1 is SGHTA and CDR2 FQGTGA. DNA for the CDR3: TGTGCCAGCAGCTTAGGCGGGACTAGCACAGATACGCAGTATTTT. This encodes CASSLGGTSTDTQYF.

This clonotype has more than one count but fewer than ten. The chain has TRBV27 and TRBJ2-1; TRBD1 matches 9 bases. The CDR3 contains 14 residues. Germline lookup yields CDR1 MNHEY and CDR2 SMNVEV (reference sequence). V lost 6 bases to trimming and J lost 5 bases; unmatched junction nucleotides: 5. In DNA form, the CDR3 reads TGTGCCAGCAGACGACAGGGGGGGCACAATGAGCAGTTCTTC. This sequence encodes CASRRQGGHNEQFF.

This chain links TRBV27 with TRBJ2-5, with D possibly TRBD1 on 5 matching bases. This CDR3 contains 14 residues. Germline V gene data show CDR1 as MNHEY and CDR2 as SMNVEV (reference sequence). V was trimmed by 4 bases and J by 3 bases, leaving 12 bases between them. Written as DNA, the CDR3 is TGTGCCAGCAGTTCCGCATTGACAGAAGAGACCCAGTACTTC. Translated: CASSSALTEETQYF.

The chain recombines TRBV28 with TRBJ2-7; 7 bases line up with TRBD2. Germline CDR1 and CDR2: MDHEN and SYDVKM. This CDR3 is 16 amino acids long. The trim removed 8 bases at V and 3 bases at J, leaving 16 bases unmatched. CDR3 sequence reads: CASSFSGGGSVYEQYF. In DNA form, the CDR3 reads TGTGCCAGCTCTTTTTCGGGCGGGGGAAGCGTCTACGAGCAGTACTTC.

This clonotype has just one count. The rearrangement uses TRBV20-1 and TRBJ2-7, with unresolved D. Germline V lookup: CDR1 DFQATT, CDR2 SNEGSKA (reference sequence). The CDR3 is 17 amino acids. V lost 0 bases to trimming and J lost 6 bases, with 24 bases between them. CDR3 protein: CSARDQLGSSISGEQYF. The CDR3 bases are TGCAGTGCTAGAGATCAGTTGGGGTCGTCTATTTCGGGCGAGCAGTACTTC.

The J gene is TRBJ2-7, the V gene TRBV29-1, with 16 bases identical to TRBD2. Looked up from germline, CDR1 is SQVTM and CDR2 is ANQGSEA. The CDR3 extends over 16 amino acids. Trimming cost V 6 bases and J 2 bases; bases outside gene matches: 7. CDR3 in DNA: TGCAGCGTAGCCGGGACTAGCGGGAGGGCCACCTACGAGCAGTACTTC. It specifies CSVAGTSGRATYEQYF.

About this clonotype: Germline is not matched at one junction end, which may reflect a read error. This chain joins TRBV7-6 and TRBJ2-5, with D possibly being TRBD1 (5 bases). CDR1 is SGHVS, CDR2 FNYEAQ, per germline. The CDR3 contains 13 residues. The CDR3 region is CASSRQWGETQYF. Written as DNA, the CDR3 is TGTGCTAGCAGCCGACAGTGGGGAGAGACCCAGTACTTC. Drawing the rest from reference TRBV7-6 and TRBJ2-5, the complete variable domain is GAGVSQSPRYKVTKRGQDVALRCDPISGHVSLYWYRQALGQGPEFLTYFNYEAQQDKSGLPNDRFSAERPEGSISTLTIQRTEQRDSAMYRCASSRQWGETQYFGPGTRLLVL.

The rearrangement uses TRBV5-1 and TRBJ2-3, with D perhaps TRBD1 (6 bases). V lost 0 bases to trimming and J lost 3 bases, with 8 bases between them. The CDR3 sequence is 14 residues long. From germline, CDR1 is SGHRS and CDR2 YFSETQ. DNA for the CDR3: TGCGCCAGCAGCTTGGGAGGACAGACAGATACGCAGTATTTT. Protein sequence: CASSLGGQTDTQYF.

The chain couples TRBV29-1 to TRBJ2-3; D is undetermined. The CDR3 has 13 amino acids. Germline CDR1 and CDR2: SQVTM and ANQGSEA. The germline V and J ends were trimmed by 7 bases and 1 base, with 12 bases remaining between them. CDR3 region: CSAGRDGTDTQYF. As DNA, the CDR3 is TGCAGCGCCGGAAGGGATGGCACAGATACGCAGTATTTT.

The rearrangement uses TRBV20-1 and TRBJ2-5, with 8 bases matching TRBD2. Trimming took 2 bases from V and 5 from J; bases not matched to a gene: 10. The CDR3 is made up of 15 amino acids. CDR1 DFQATT and CDR2 SNEGSKA come from the germline V gene (reference sequence). The CDR3 DNA is TGCAGTGCTAGACCCGACAGCGGGAGTTTGGAGACCCAGTACTTC. Protein sequence: CSARPDSGSLETQYF.

V and J are TRBV20-1 and TRBJ1-5; 10 bases are a match to TRBD1. The CDR3 covers 15 residues. V shed 7 bases and J 2 bases; nucleotides not matched to a gene: 8. Per the germline V gene, CDR1 is DFQATT and CDR2 is SNEGSKA (reference sequence). The CDR3 spells CSVTTGGAGNQPQHF. As DNA, the CDR3 is TGCAGTGTTACGACAGGGGGCGCAGGCAATCAGCCCCAGCATTTT.